This T cell receptor beta chain was retrieved from a study of blood T cell repertoires in COVID-19. Study-level information: Acute and convalescent COVID-19 samples came from the United States, Italy and Spain. The cDNA or gDNA used as material had been derived from T cells, B-cell-depleted T cells, or PBMCs.

This clone appeared once. As handled by the study authors: How many nucleated cells were present was estimated from reference gene primer amplification. Sequenced by immunoSEQ multiplex PCR; TCRdb stores in-frame clones only, minus some. V, J and clone size are taken as reported in that table, and D and trimming were inferred from the DNA itself. The table has around 100,000 clones, 65% to 85% seen once. This receptor was identified in a woman in her sixties with acute or convalescent COVID-19. Input material: peripheral blood.

The CDR3 DNA reads as TGTGCCAGCAGTCCACGACTCGGGACAGGGAGCTACGAGCAGTACTTC. Its translation is CASSPRLGTGSYEQYF. The chain joins TRBV28 to TRBJ2-7, with 9 nucleotides matching TRBD1. CDR1 MDHEN and CDR2 SYDVKM come from the germline V gene. Unmatched junction bases numbered 11, after V lost 5 bases and J lost 3 bases. The CDR3 has 16 amino acids.